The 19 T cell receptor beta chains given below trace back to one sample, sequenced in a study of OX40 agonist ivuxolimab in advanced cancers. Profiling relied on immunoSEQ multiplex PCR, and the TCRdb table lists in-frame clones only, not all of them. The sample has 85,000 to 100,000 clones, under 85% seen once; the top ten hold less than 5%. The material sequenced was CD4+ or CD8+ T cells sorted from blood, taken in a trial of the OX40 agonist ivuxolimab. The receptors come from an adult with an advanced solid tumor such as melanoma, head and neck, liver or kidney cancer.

The DNA for the CDR3 is TGCGCCAGCAGCCCGTACGGCAGCGGGAGCTCCTACGAGCAGTACTTC. It specifies CASSPYGSGSSYEQYF. This sequence joins TRBV5-1 and TRBJ2-7; TRBD2 matches at 8 bases. With 4 bases clipped from V and 0 bases from J, the junction kept 9 bases outside the gene matches. This CDR3 contains 16 residues. Germline lookup yields CDR1 SGHRS and CDR2 YFSETQ.

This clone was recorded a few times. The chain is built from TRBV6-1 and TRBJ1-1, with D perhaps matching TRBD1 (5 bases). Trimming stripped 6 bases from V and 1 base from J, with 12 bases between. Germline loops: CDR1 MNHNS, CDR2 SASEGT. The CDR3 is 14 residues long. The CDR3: CASRAGDRNTEAFF. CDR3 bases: TGTGCCAGCAGGGCGGGAGACAGGAACACTGAAGCTTTCTTT.

The CDR3 nucleotides are TGTGCCTGGAGTGTAGGGACTAGCACAGATACGCAGTATTTT. Protein sequence: CAWSVGTSTDTQYF. V gene TRBV30 combines with J gene TRBJ2-3; the D gene is possibly TRBD2 (6 bases). Trimming took 0 bases from V and 0 from J, leaving 7 bases between them. The CDR3 has 14 amino acids. In germline, CDR1 is GTSNPN, CDR2 SVGIG (reference sequence).

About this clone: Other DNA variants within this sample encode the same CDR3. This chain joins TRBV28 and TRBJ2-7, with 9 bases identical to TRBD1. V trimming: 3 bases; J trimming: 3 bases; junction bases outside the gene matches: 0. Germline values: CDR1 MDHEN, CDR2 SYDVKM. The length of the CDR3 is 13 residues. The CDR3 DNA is TGTGCCAGCAGTTTGGGACAGGGCTACGAGCAGTACTTC. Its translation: CASSLGQGYEQYF.

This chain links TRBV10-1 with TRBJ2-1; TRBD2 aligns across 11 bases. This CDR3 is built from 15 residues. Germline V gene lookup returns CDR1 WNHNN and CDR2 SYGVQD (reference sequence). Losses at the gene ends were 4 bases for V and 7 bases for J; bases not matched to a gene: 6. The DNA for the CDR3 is TGCGCCAGCAGTGCTGGACTAGCGGGTAGGAATGAGCAGTTCTTC. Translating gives CASSAGLAGRNEQFF.

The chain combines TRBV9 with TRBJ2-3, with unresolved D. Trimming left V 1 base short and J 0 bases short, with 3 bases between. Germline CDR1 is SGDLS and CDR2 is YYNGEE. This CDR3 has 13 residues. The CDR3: CASSVRSTDTQYF. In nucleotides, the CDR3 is TGTGCCAGCAGCGTAAGAAGCACAGATACGCAGTATTTT.

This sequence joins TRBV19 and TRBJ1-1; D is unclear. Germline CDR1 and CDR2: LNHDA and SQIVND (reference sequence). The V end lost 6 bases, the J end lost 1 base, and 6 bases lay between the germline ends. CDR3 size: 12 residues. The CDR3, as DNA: TGTGCCAGTAGGGAGAAGAACACTGAAGCTTTCTTT. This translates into CASREKNTEAFF.

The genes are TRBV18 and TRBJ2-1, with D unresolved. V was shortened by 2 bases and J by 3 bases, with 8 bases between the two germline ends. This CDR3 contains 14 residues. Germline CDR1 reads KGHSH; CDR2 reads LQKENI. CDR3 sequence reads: CASSPLTIYNEQFF. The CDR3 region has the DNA TGTGCCAGCTCACCATTGACGATCTACAATGAGCAGTTCTTC.

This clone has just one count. DNA of the CDR3: TGTGCCAGCAGATCAGGGTTTTCTGGAAACACCATATATTTT. Amino acid sequence: CASRSGFSGNTIYF. V is TRBV27 and J is TRBJ1-3, with D perhaps matching TRBD1 (5 bases). V was shortened by 6 bases and J by 1 base, with 10 bases between the two germline ends. This CDR3 region has 14 residues. CDR1 is MNHEY and CDR2 is SMNVEV in the germline V gene (reference sequence).

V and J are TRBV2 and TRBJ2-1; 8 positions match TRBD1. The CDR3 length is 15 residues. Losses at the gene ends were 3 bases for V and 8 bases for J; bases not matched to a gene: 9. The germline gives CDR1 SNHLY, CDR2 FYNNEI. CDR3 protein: CASSDRTGFLHEQFF. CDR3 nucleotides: TGTGCCAGCAGTGATCGGACAGGGTTTCTGCATGAGCAGTTCTTC. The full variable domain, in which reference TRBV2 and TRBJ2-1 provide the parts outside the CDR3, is EPEVTQTPSHQVTQMGQEVILRCVPISNHLYFYWYRQILGQKVEFLVSFYNNEISEKSEIFDDQFSVERPDGSNFTLKIRSTKLEDSAMYFCASSDRTGFLHEQFFGPGTRLTVL.

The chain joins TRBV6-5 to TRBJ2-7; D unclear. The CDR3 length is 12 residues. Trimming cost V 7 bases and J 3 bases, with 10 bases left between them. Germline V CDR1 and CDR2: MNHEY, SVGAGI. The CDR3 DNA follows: TGTGCCAGCACCGGCTGGCGCTACGAGCAGTACTTC. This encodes CASTGWRYEQYF.

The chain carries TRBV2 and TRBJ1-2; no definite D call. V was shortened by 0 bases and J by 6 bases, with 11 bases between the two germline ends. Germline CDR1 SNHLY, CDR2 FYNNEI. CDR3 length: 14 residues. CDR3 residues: CASSEALSVDGYTF. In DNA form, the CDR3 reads TGTGCCAGCAGTGAAGCCCTTTCCGTAGATGGCTACACCTTC.

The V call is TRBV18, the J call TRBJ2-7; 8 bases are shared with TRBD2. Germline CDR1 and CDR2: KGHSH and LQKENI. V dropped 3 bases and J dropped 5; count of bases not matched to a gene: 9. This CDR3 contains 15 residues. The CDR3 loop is CASSPSSGSRDEQYF. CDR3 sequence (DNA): TGTGCCAGCTCACCCAGCAGCGGGAGTCGCGACGAGCAGTACTTC.

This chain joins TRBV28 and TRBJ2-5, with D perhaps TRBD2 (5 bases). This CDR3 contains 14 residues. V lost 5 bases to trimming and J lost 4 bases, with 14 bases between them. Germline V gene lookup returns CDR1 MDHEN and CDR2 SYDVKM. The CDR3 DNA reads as TGTGCCAGCAGTAACCGGGGAATGGGAGAGACCCAGTACTTC. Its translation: CASSNRGMGETQYF.

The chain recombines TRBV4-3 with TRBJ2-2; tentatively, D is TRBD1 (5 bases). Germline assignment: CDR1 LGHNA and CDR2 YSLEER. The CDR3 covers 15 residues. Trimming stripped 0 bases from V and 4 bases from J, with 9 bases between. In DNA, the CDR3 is TGCGCCAGCAGCCAAGATAGGGGCATCACCGGGGAGCTGTTTTTT. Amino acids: CASSQDRGITGELFF.

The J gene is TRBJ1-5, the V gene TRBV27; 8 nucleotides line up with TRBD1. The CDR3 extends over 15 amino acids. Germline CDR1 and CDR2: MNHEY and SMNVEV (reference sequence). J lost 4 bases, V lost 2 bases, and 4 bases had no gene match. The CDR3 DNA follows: TGTGCCAGCAGTTTAAAGACAGGGGTTAATCAGCCCCAGCATTTT. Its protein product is CASSLKTGVNQPQHF.

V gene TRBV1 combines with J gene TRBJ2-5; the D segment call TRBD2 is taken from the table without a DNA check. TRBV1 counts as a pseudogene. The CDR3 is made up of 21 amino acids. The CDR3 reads CTSSQEVWVAGGDIRWETQYF. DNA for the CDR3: TGCACCAGCAGCCAAGAGGTTTGGGTAGCGGGAGGGGATATAAGATGGGAGACCCAGTACTTC.

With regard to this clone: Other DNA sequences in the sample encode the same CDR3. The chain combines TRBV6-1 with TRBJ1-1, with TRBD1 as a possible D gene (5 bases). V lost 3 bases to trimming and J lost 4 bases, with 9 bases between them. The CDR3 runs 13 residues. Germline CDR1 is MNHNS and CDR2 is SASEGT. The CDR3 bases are TGTGCCAGCAGTGATCGGGGGGTCACTGAAGCTTTCTTT. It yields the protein CASSDRGVTEAFF.

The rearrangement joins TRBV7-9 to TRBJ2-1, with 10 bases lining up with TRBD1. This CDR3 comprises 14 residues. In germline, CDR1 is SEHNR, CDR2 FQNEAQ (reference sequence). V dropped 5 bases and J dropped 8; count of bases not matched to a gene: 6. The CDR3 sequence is CASSNRQGADEQFF. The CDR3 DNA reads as TGTGCCAGCAGCAACAGACAGGGGGCGGATGAGCAGTTCTTC.